This T cell receptor beta chain was sequenced in a study of T cell repertoires in cytomegalovirus infection (dated by TCRdb to the late 2010s). The study in broad terms: The HLA type of each donor mattered for the analysis, because public TCR beta signatures pointed to carriage of CMV infection along with the matching HLA type. Beyond this particular receptor, the publication reports: In both this cohort and an independent cohort of approximately 350 donors, the cumulative frequency of public TCR beta family members distinguished carriers of CMV infection plus the relevant HLA type. In the ex vivo response, HLA-C-restricted CMV-specific TCR beta clonotypes were dominant, and in two of eight donors the single most frequent clonotype came from this HLA-C-restricted group.

With respect to this clonotype: Its specific antigen is unknown. The record has no base qualities; no much larger clone is one base away.

Per the germline V gene, SNHLY is the CDR1 and FYNNEI is the CDR2. Between the V and J ends, shortened by 7 bases and 1 base respectively, the junction contains 13 bases. The CDR3 holds 14 amino acids from the cysteine to the phenylalanine. The kept DNA is CDR3 alone, 42 bases in frame from the first base. Sequencing used an Illumina HiSeq 1500. TCRdb handled the public reads itself, with Q25 trimming in fastp and clone calling in MiXCR, and kept productive beta chains. Each entry is one CDR3 protein sequence, shown with its most common DNA and genes. The sample records approximately 180,000 distinct CDR3 sequences, roughly 19% of which are singletons. The top ten clonotypes cover roughly 2.9% of the sample.

The receptor was isolated from a human donor in good health (CMV status not recorded). Some clones in this sample may be carry-over from other donors' samples. Here the chain combines TRBV2 and TRBJ1-1; TRBD1 might be the D gene, on 5 matching bases. The sample comprised PBMCs. The DNA sequence reads TGTGCCAGCATTCTCAGGGTAGGGAACACTGAAGCTTTCTTT. This gives the protein CASILRVGNTEAFF. With the portions outside the CDR3 filled from the reference TRBV2 and TRBJ1-1 genes, the complete variable region becomes EPEVTQTPSHQVTQMGQEVILRCVPISNHLYFYWYRQILGQKVEFLVSFYNNEISEKSEIFDDQFSVERPDGSNFTLKIRSTKLEDSAMYFCASILRVGNTEAFFGQGTRLTVV.